This T cell receptor beta chain was identified during a study of CD8 T cells in ankylosing spondylitis. Making use of molecular barcodes, quantitative 5'-RACE generated TCR beta libraries. MiXCR, applied by TCRdb to the 5' RACE reads, yields one record per CDR3 protein. The sample holds around 180,000 distinct CDR3 sequences, over 10% seen once. Germline V gene data show CDR1 as SGHAT and CDR2 as FQNNGV. Trimming took 2 bases from V and 5 from J, leaving 13 bases between them. The CDR3 has 15 residues. The sample taken for sequencing was blood, either unsorted or a sorted T cell fraction (not recorded which). The origin of this receptor is a female donor with ankylosing spondylitis or in good health (not recorded which). This rearrangement joins TRBV11-2 to TRBJ2-1, with D uncertain. CDR3: CASSLFRLGNNEQFF. The CDR3 nucleotides read TGTGCCAGCAGCTTATTCAGGCTAGGCAACAATGAGCAGTTCTTC.